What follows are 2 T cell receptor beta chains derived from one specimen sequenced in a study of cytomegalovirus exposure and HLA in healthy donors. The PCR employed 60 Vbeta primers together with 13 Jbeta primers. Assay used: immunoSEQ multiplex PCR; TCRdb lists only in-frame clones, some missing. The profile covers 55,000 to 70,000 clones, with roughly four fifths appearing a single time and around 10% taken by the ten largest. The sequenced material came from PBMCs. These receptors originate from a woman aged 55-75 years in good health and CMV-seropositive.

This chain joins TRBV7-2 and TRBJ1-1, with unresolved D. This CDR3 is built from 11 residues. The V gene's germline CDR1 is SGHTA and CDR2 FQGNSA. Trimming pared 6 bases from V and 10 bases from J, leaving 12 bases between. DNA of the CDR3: TGTGCCAGCAGATACACCGCCCCAGCTTTCTTT. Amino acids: CASRYTAPAFF. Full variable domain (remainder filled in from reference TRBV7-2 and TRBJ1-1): GAGVSQSPSNKVTEKGKDVELRCDPISGHTALYWYRQSLGQGLEFLIYFQGNSAPDKSGLPSDRFSAERTGGSVSTLTIQRTQQEDSAVYLCASRYTAPAFFGQGTRLTVV.

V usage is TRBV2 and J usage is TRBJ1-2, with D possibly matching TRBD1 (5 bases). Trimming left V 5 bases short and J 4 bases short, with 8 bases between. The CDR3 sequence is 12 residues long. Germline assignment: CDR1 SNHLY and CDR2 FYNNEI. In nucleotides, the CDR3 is TGTGCCAGCAGTACAGGAGTCTATGGCTACACCTTC. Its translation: CASSTGVYGYTF.